This TCR beta chain was recovered during a study of cytotoxic CD8 clonotypes in ibrutinib-treated CLL. Germline CDR1 reads ENHRY; CDR2 reads SYGVKD. V was pared by 3 bases and J by 4 bases, with 9 bases between. This CDR3 comprises 13 residues. The assay was immunoSEQ multiplex PCR, and TCRdb's table has in-frame clones only and misses some. The sample has around 310,000 clones, 80% seen once. About 2.2 micrograms of genomic DNA (from cryopreserved PBMCs) were used for TCR beta libraries. The sequence was obtained from a human donor with chronic lymphocytic leukemia. The rearrangement joins TRBV10-3 to TRBJ1-2; no reliable D call. The specimen was PBMCs, collected before ibrutinib treatment. CDR3 protein: CAISDPGFYGYTF. CDR3 nucleotides: TGTGCCATCAGTGACCCAGGATTCTATGGCTACACCTTC.